The 4 T cell receptor beta chains given below trace back to one sample, sequenced in a study of neurological immune-mediated disorders. MiXCR was run by TCRdb on the 5' RACE reads, yielding one entry per CDR3 protein. Of approximately 40,000 distinct CDR3 sequences listed, about an eighth are singletons. What was sequenced was PBMCs. The receptor source for this set is a female donor in good health.

This clonotype came up many times. This chain links TRBV12-3 or TRBV12-4 with TRBJ2-4; D not resolved. Trimming took 0 bases from V and 7 from J, leaving 13 bases between them. This CDR3 spans 15 amino acids. The CDR3 region is CASSLASSARNIQYF. CDR3 nucleotides: TGTGCCAGCAGTTTAGCTTCCTCTGCGAGGAACATTCAGTACTTC.

This clonotype was recorded many times. The chain has TRBV3-1 and TRBJ1-4; no clear D gene. Germline CDR1 is LGHDT and CDR2 is YNNKEL (reference sequence). V shed 0 bases and J shed 5 bases, with 10 bases lying between them. This CDR3 contains 15 residues. As DNA, the CDR3 is TGTGCCAGCAGCCAAGATGCCGGGGAGAATGAAAAACTGTTTTTT. The encoded protein is CASSQDAGENEKLFF. Based on the CDR3 plus reference TRBV3-1 and TRBJ1-4, the full variable domain is DTAVSQTPKYLVTQMGNDKSIKCEQNLGHDTMYWYKQDSKKFLKIMFSYNNKELIINETVPNRFSPKSPDKAHLNLHINSLELGDSAVYFCASSQDAGENEKLFFGSGTQLSVL.

This clonotype was observed at least ten times. The chain recombines TRBV27 with TRBJ2-1, with a tentative D call TRBD2 (5 bases). The CDR3 totals 19 residues. V was shortened by 5 bases and J by 2 bases, with 25 bases between the two germline ends. Germline CDR1 reads MNHEY; CDR2 reads SMNVEV (reference sequence). The CDR3 coding sequence is TGTGCCAGCAGTCTCCGTGGGCGAGGAGGAGGAGCTACCTACAATGAGCAGTTCTTC. It codes for CASSLRGRGGGATYNEQFF.

In its sample, this clonotype was seen many times. The chain links TRBV11-2 to TRBJ2-2, with 7 bases that match TRBD2. V was pared by 7 bases and J by 1 base, with 9 bases of the junction left unmatched. This CDR3 spans 16 amino acids. Per the germline V gene, CDR1 is SGHAT and CDR2 is FQNNGV. CDR3 DNA: TGTGCCAGCACCAATCTCGCTAGCGGGAACACCGGGGAGCTGTTTTTT. Translated, it gives CASTNLASGNTGELFF.